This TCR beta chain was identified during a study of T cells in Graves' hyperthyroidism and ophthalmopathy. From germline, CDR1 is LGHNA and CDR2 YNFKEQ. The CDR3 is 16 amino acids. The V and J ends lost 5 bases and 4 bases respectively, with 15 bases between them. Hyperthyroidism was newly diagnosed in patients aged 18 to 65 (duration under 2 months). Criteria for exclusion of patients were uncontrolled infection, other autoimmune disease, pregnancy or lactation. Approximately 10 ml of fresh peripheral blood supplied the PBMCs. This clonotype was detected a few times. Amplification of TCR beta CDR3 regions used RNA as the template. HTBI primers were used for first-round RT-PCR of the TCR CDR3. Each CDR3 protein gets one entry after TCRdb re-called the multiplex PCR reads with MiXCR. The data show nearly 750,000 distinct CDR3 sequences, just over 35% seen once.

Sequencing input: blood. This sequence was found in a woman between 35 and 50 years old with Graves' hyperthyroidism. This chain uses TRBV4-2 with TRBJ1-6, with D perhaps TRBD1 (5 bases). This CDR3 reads CASSLPQGIYNSPLHF. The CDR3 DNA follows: TGTGCCAGCAGCTTGCCCCAGGGAATTTATAATTCACCCCTCCACTTT.